These 11 T cell receptor beta chains originate from one sample sequenced in a study of shared clonotypes between healthy human individuals. The assay was immunoSEQ multiplex PCR, and TCRdb's table has in-frame clones only and misses some. The sample consists of approximately 2,000,000 clones, roughly 92% of them appearing once. The sample consisted of naive CD4+ T cells from PBMCs. The sample's subset: CD45RA+ positively selected. These receptors all come from a young man in good health. Some clones in this sample may be carry-over from other donors' samples.

This sequence joins TRBV4-2 and TRBJ2-1; 11 bases fit TRBD2. J gave up 5 bases and V 0 bases, and 6 bases lay outside the gene matches. The CDR3 loop spans 17 amino acids. The germline gives CDR1 LGHNA, CDR2 YNFKEQ. This chain's CDR3 is CASSQDESSGRDNEQFF. CDR3 DNA: TGTGCCAGCAGCCAAGATGAGAGTAGCGGGAGGGACAATGAGCAGTTCTTC.

V is TRBV27 and J is TRBJ1-1; perhaps TRBD1 as D (5 bases). Trimming took 8 bases from V and 2 from J, leaving 21 bases between them. Per germline, CDR1 MNHEY and CDR2 SMNVEV (reference sequence). The CDR3 is 16 amino acids. DNA of the CDR3: TGTGCCAGCGGCCGGAAAGGGGCTAATCCAAACACTGAAGCTTTCTTT. This sequence encodes CASGRKGANPNTEAFF.

This CDR3 reads CASSTRGGTNGYTF. CDR3 nucleotide sequence: TGTGCCAGCAGCACTCGGGGAGGGACCAATGGCTACACCTTC. The genes are TRBV27 and TRBJ1-2; D perhaps matches TRBD1 (5 bases). CDR3 length: 14 amino acids. CDR1 is MNHEY and CDR2 is SMNVEV in the germline V gene (reference sequence). V was cut by 6 bases and J by 6 bases, with 17 bases left in between.

Of note for this clone: This same CDR3 is encoded by further DNA sequences in the sample. The rearrangement links TRBV10-3 to TRBJ1-6; D is unclear. This CDR3 comprises 12 residues. Germline assignment: CDR1 ENHRY and CDR2 SYGVKD. Between the trimmed V and J ends, which lost 0 bases and 10 bases, there was a span of 4 bases. For the CDR3, the DNA is TGTGCCATCAGTGAGTCGGGATCACCCCTCCACTTT. It is translated as CAISESGSPLHF.

In its sample, this clone was seen a few times. The rearrangement joins TRBV5-1 to TRBJ2-2; TRBD1 agrees at 11 bases. The CDR3 has 15 amino acids. V lost 0 bases to trimming and J lost 6 bases; unmatched junction nucleotides: 1. Germline V gives CDR1 SGHRS, CDR2 YFSETQ. CDR3 amino acids: CASSLEGQGAGELFF. The DNA of the CDR3 is TGCGCCAGCAGCTTGGAGGGACAGGGGGCCGGGGAGCTGTTTTTT.

V is TRBV18 and J is TRBJ1-3; D gene unclear. Trimming stripped 0 bases from V and 3 bases from J, with 15 bases between. The CDR3 is 17 amino acids. CDR1 and CDR2 (germline): KGHSH, LQKENI. CDR3 sequence (DNA): TGTGCCAGCTCACCACCGAACAGTCCGATGCGTGGAAACACCATATATTTT. Its translation is CASSPPNSPMRGNTIYF.

The rearrangement joins TRBV25-1 to TRBJ1-2; TRBD1 matches 8 bases. CDR3 length: 13 amino acids. In germline, CDR1 is MGHDK, CDR2 SYGVNS. V was clipped by 6 bases and J by 8 bases; unmatched bases: 8. The chain's CDR3 is CASRVSGGVGYTF. In nucleotides, the CDR3 is TGTGCCAGCAGGGTCTCAGGGGGCGTCGGCTACACCTTC.

The chain links TRBV19 to TRBJ1-3; D not certain. With 3 bases removed from V and 1 base from J, the gap between germline ends came to 10 bases. Germline values: CDR1 LNHDA, CDR2 SQIVND (reference sequence). The CDR3 runs to 15 residues. For the CDR3, the DNA is TGTGCCAGTAGTATGGTAGCGGGATCTGGAAACACCATATATTTT. Its translation is CASSMVAGSGNTIYF.

The rearrangement joins TRBV5-5 to TRBJ2-7; the D gene is possibly TRBD2 (6 bases). CDR1 and CDR2 (germline): SGHKS, YYEKEE (reference sequence). The ends were cut back, 0 bases at V and 6 bases at J, with 13 bases in the middle. This CDR3 has 14 residues. The DNA of the CDR3 is TGTGCCAGCAGCTTGGGACTAGACTTAACCGAGCAGTACTTC. It is translated as CASSLGLDLTEQYF.

The CDR3, as DNA: TGTGCCAGCAGCTTAGACAGGGAGGCCTACGAGCAGTACTTC. Protein product: CASSLDREAYEQYF. The chain couples TRBV7-2 to TRBJ2-7; TRBD1 or TRBD2 may be the D gene (6 bases each). This CDR3 region has 14 residues. With 1 base removed from V and 2 bases from J, the gap between germline ends came to 9 bases. Germline V gene sequence: CDR1 SGHTA, CDR2 FQGNSA.

CDR3 in amino acids: CAVSGNPPNTGELFF. Here the CDR3 DNA reads TGTGCCGTCTCCGGCAACCCACCAAACACCGGGGAGCTGTTTTTT. The chain is built from TRBV5-4 and TRBJ2-2; D is uncertain. V was cut by 10 bases and J by 2 bases, with 18 bases left in between. Germline V gene data show CDR1 as SGHNT and CDR2 as YYREEE (reference sequence). This CDR3 has 15 residues.